This T cell receptor (beta chain) was sequenced during a study of beta chain features in type 1 diabetes. About the research overall: What patients shared with healthy donors was a similar profile of age, gender and cell yields. Whole-study results and caveats: A cDNA-based sequencing approach could over-represent cells with high TCR expression.

This clone was recorded a few times. Its antigen is undetermined. Trimming removed 7 bases at V and 6 bases at J, with 17 bases between. CDR3 size: 14 residues. The germline gives CDR1 SGHRS, CDR2 YFSETQ. Sequenced material consisted of expressed TCRB transcripts (all of the isolated RNA was reverse transcribed). Reads for stem cell-like memory T cell samples averaged around 1 million. Generated by immunoSEQ multiplex PCR, the TCRdb table keeps only in-frame clones and is missing some. The sample shows approximately 110,000 clones, around 40% of them seen only once. This rearrangement joins TRBV5-1 to TRBJ2-1, with D perhaps matching TRBD2 (6 bases). The sequence was obtained from a young woman in good health. The specimen sequenced was stem cell memory CD4+ T cells from blood. DNA of the CDR3: TGCGCCAGCGATACCGGGCAGCGGGCCAATGAGCAGTTCTTC. Translation gives CASDTGQRANEQFF. Together with reference TRBV5-1 and TRBJ2-1, the CDR3 gives the full variable domain: KAGVTQTPRYLIKTRGQQVTLSCSPISGHRSVSWYQQTPGQGLQFLFEYFSETQRNKGNFPGRFSGRQFSNSRSEMNVSTLELGDSALYLCASDTGQRANEQFFGPGTRLTVL.